This is a list of T cell receptor beta chains from one sample in a study of blood T cell repertoires in COVID-19. Repertoires were generated with immunoSEQ multiplex PCR, while TCRdb's copy carries only in-frame clones and drops some. The sample shows roughly 220,000 clones, around 84% of them seen only once. The specimen sequenced was peripheral blood. The receptors here all came from a man aged 60 to 69 with acute or convalescent COVID-19. The conserved cysteine and the conserved F or W are not part of the CDR3 here. Each record gives: J gene, V gene, CDR3 length, CDR3 protein.

j_call: TRBJ1-2
v_call: TRBV6-5
cdr3_length: 13
cdr3_aa: ASRPRQGAMHGYT

j_call: TRBJ1-1
v_call: TRBV7-2
cdr3_length: 11
cdr3_aa: ASSLYRGTEAF

j_call: TRBJ2-3
v_call: TRBV30
cdr3_length: 14
cdr3_aa: AWSDPRGRGGYTQY

j_call: TRBJ1-1
v_call: TRBV27
cdr3_length: 9
cdr3_aa: ASIRQTEAF

j_call: TRBJ1-5
v_call: TRBV7-8
cdr3_length: 10
cdr3_aa: ASSWGGQPQH

j_call: TRBJ1-1
v_call: TRBV5-4
cdr3_length: 13
cdr3_aa: ASSFPTGSSTEAF

j_call: TRBJ2-3
v_call: TRBV27
cdr3_length: 15
cdr3_aa: ASSLFGLAGSTDTQY

j_call: TRBJ2-5
v_call: TRBV24-1
cdr3_length: 13
cdr3_aa: ATSDLQTGSETQY

j_call: TRBJ1-2
v_call: TRBV3-1/TRBV3-2
cdr3_length: 11
cdr3_aa: ASSQGLGEGYT

j_call: TRBJ1-4
v_call: TRBV5-1
cdr3_length: 12
cdr3_aa: ASSPGSRNEKLF

j_call: TRBJ1-1
v_call: TRBV27
cdr3_length: 11
cdr3_aa: ASSSDRNTEAF

j_call: TRBJ2-3
v_call: TRBV6-5
cdr3_length: 12
cdr3_aa: ASTYRDRSDTQY

j_call: TRBJ2-5
v_call: TRBV24-1
cdr3_length: 12
cdr3_aa: ATSDLSGEETQY

j_call: TRBJ2-7
v_call: TRBV7-2
cdr3_length: 11
cdr3_aa: ASSSPREDEQY

j_call: TRBJ1-5
v_call: TRBV7-2
cdr3_length: 12
cdr3_aa: ASSLTGGNQPQH

j_call: TRBJ2-1
v_call: TRBV6-5
cdr3_length: 8
cdr3_aa: ASKRGEQF

j_call: TRBJ2-7
v_call: TRBV4-3
cdr3_length: 12
cdr3_aa: ASSQEQGSYEQY

j_call: TRBJ2-7
v_call: TRBV12-5
cdr3_length: 12
cdr3_aa: ASAPDRASYEQY

j_call: TRBJ2-3
v_call: TRBV6-5
cdr3_length: 13
cdr3_aa: ASSTLAGFTDTQY

j_call: TRBJ2-1
v_call: TRBV10-1
cdr3_length: 12
cdr3_aa: ASSDSTGYNEQF

j_call: TRBJ2-7
v_call: TRBV27
cdr3_length: 13
cdr3_aa: ASSIQLAGDYEQY